This T cell receptor (beta chain) was obtained from a study of identical twins. Per germline, CDR1 KGHDR and CDR2 SFDVKD. This CDR3 spans 13 amino acids. Trimming took 4 bases from V and 3 from J, leaving 6 bases between them. Study-wide results and limits: Partly confounded zero-insertion analyses could result from invariant MAIT and iNKT cells. Among out-of-frame alpha sequences shared by twins, low generation probability occurred in excess.

This clonotype has ten or more counts. Its antigen is unknown. MiXCR, applied by TCRdb to the 5' RACE reads, yields one record per CDR3 protein. The sample has approximately 670,000 distinct CDR3 sequences, around 6% seen once. The sample consisted of naive T cells sorted from blood. This chain connects TRBV24-1 to TRBJ1-5; D remains ambiguous. The receptor was derived from a man younger than 35 in good health. CDR3: CATSDWANQPQHF. The CDR3 DNA follows: TGTGCCACCAGTGACTGGGCCAATCAGCCCCAGCATTTT.